What follows are 19 T cell receptor beta chains derived from one specimen sequenced in a study of cytomegalovirus exposure and HLA in healthy donors. TCRdb's table, derived via immunoSEQ multiplex PCR, lists solely in-frame clones and lacks some. The profile shows about 180,000 clones, more than 75% of them singletons. The material sequenced was PBMCs. The receptors stem from a young woman in good health and CMV-seronegative.

The chain employs TRBV10-3 and TRBJ2-5, with D tentatively TRBD2 (5 bases). Trimming left V 6 bases short and J 1 base short, with 9 bases between. This CDR3 spans 13 amino acids. Per the germline V gene, CDR1 is ENHRY and CDR2 is SYGVKD. CDR3 sequence reads: CAIRWETQETQYF. CDR3 DNA sequence: TGTGCCATCAGATGGGAGACCCAAGAGACCCAGTACTTC.

V usage is TRBV13 and J usage is TRBJ2-5, with TRBD2 as a possible D gene (6 bases). The germline CDR1 and CDR2 sequences are PRHDT and FYEKMQ (reference sequence). Trimming removed 0 bases from V and 1 base from J, with 6 bases in between. This CDR3 is 14 amino acids long. Here the CDR3 reads CASSLGGGQETQYF. The CDR3 nucleotides are TGTGCCAGCAGCTTAGGGGGGGGCCAAGAGACCCAGTACTTC.

The rearrangement uses TRBV5-5 and TRBJ1-6; maybe TRBD1 (5 bases). The length of the CDR3 is 14 residues. V was clipped by 4 bases and J by 7 bases, with 12 bases between them. Germline CDR1 reads SGHKS; CDR2 reads YYEKEE (reference sequence). CDR3 in amino acids: CASSGGASNSPLHF. CDR3 nucleotides: TGTGCCAGCAGCGGAGGGGCGTCGAATTCACCCCTCCACTTT.

This rearrangement joins TRBV4-3 to TRBJ2-3; maybe TRBD1 (5 bases). The CDR3 is made up of 14 amino acids. Germline V gene data show CDR1 as LGHNA and CDR2 as YSLEER. V lost 0 bases and J 8 bases, leaving 12 bases between the germline ends. The CDR3 loop reads CASSQDVFRGTQYF. CDR3 coding DNA: TGCGCCAGCAGCCAAGATGTGTTTAGGGGTACGCAGTATTTT.

The genes are TRBV2 and TRBJ2-3; the match to TRBD1 covers 9 bases. The CDR3 length is 15 residues. Trimming cost V 5 bases and J 4 bases; bases outside gene matches: 7. Germline CDR1 is SNHLY and CDR2 is FYNNEI. The DNA for the CDR3 is TGTGCCAGCAGTCGGACAGGGGTCCCCCCAGATACGCAGTATTTT. Its protein is CASSRTGVPPDTQYF.

The J gene is TRBJ1-1, the V gene TRBV5-1; 10 bases map to TRBD1. V was pared by 4 bases and J by 6 bases, with 6 bases of the junction left unmatched. The length of the CDR3 is 14 residues. CDR1 SGHRS and CDR2 YFSETQ come from the germline V gene. The chain's CDR3 is CASSDRDRGPEAFF. CDR3 DNA sequence: TGCGCCAGCAGCGACCGGGACAGGGGACCTGAAGCTTTCTTT.

This chain joins TRBV19 and TRBJ1-2, with D maybe TRBD1 (6 bases). Trimming took off 6 bases at V and 4 bases at J, with 36 bases between the two ends. CDR1 and CDR2 from the germline V gene are LNHDA and SQIVND (reference sequence). The CDR3 contains 21 residues. The CDR3 sequence: CASSERGPPSGRQGKIYGYTF. DNA of the CDR3: TGTGCCAGTAGCGAACGGGGCCCACCGTCGGGGCGTCAGGGGAAGATCTATGGCTACACCTTC.

V and J are TRBV19 and TRBJ1-4; 9 bases fit TRBD1. The V gene end was trimmed by 7 bases and the J gene end by 7 bases; junction bases not matched to a gene: 10. Germline-derived CDR1 and CDR2 are LNHDA and SQIVND (reference sequence). CDR3 length: 15 amino acids. The CDR3 bases are TGTGCCAGTACCGCAGGTGGGGACAGGGTTGAAAAACTGTTTTTT. It translates to CASTAGGDRVEKLFF.

The table lists this clone with a few counts. The J gene is TRBJ2-1, the V gene TRBV7-9, with 7 nucleotides matching TRBD1. There are 15 residues in the CDR3. Per the germline V gene, CDR1 is SEHNR and CDR2 is FQNEAQ (reference sequence). V dropped 3 bases and J dropped 7; count of bases not matched to a gene: 9. Here the CDR3 reads CASSFSDYRGNEQFF. The CDR3 coding sequence is TGTGCCAGCAGCTTCTCTGACTACAGGGGAAATGAGCAGTTCTTC.

The V call is TRBV5-4, the J call TRBJ2-7, with TRBD1 matching over 10 bases. The V gene's germline CDR1 is SGHNT and CDR2 YYREEE (reference sequence). The CDR3 covers 15 residues. The V segment lost 1 base and the J segment 3 bases; nucleotides outside the gene matches: 4. The CDR3 here is CASSLQGQGFYEQYF. For the CDR3, the DNA is TGTGCCAGCAGCTTGCAGGGACAGGGGTTCTACGAGCAGTACTTC.

The genes are TRBV2 and TRBJ1-2; D unclear. V was pared by 9 bases and J by 4 bases, with 15 bases between. The V gene's germline CDR1 is SNHLY and CDR2 FYNNEI. The CDR3 contains 13 residues. The CDR3: CASIREGGYGYTF. The CDR3 DNA is TGTGCCAGTATCCGGGAGGGTGGCTATGGCTACACCTTC. The variable domain in full, completed from reference TRBV2 and TRBJ1-2, reads EPEVTQTPSHQVTQMGQEVILRCVPISNHLYFYWYRQILGQKVEFLVSFYNNEISEKSEIFDDQFSVERPDGSNFTLKIRSTKLEDSAMYFCASIREGGYGYTFGSGTRLTVV.

The chain links TRBV6-5 to TRBJ1-1; 8 bases match TRBD1. Losses at the gene ends were 4 bases for V and 1 base for J; bases not matched to a gene: 8. Germline V gives CDR1 MNHEY, CDR2 SVGAGI. The CDR3 runs to 16 residues. The CDR3 coding sequence is TGTGCCAGCAGTTTCACCTCTCAGGGGGCGAACACTGAAGCTTTCTTT. It yields the protein CASSFTSQGANTEAFF.

The chain carries TRBV6-1 and TRBJ2-7; 7 bases line up with TRBD2. V gave up 1 base and J gave up 5 bases; unmatched junction bases: 5. Germline CDR1 and CDR2: MNHNS and SASEGT. There are 14 residues in the CDR3. The DNA of the CDR3 is TGTGCCAGCAGTGAAGGGTCAGGGAGGGACGAGCAGTACTTC. This translates into CASSEGSGRDEQYF.

The gene calls are TRBV4-1 and TRBJ2-7, with 8 bases aligning to TRBD1. J gave up 6 bases and V 1 base, and 5 bases lay outside the gene matches. The germline V gene has CDR1 MGHRA and CDR2 YSYEKL. This CDR3 region has 14 residues. The CDR3, as DNA: TGCGCCAGCAGCCAAGGGACAGGGCTAGGCGAGCAGTACTTC. Amino acid sequence: CASSQGTGLGEQYF.

The chain has TRBV7-9 and TRBJ2-7, with D unresolved. Trimming took 1 base from V and 0 from J, leaving 7 bases between them. Germline V gene lookup returns CDR1 SEHNR and CDR2 FQNEAQ (reference sequence). The CDR3 covers 14 residues. CDR3 DNA: TGTGCCAGCAGCTTAGTCGGTGACTCCTACGAGCAGTACTTC. Protein product: CASSLVGDSYEQYF.

This chain uses TRBV7-2 with TRBJ2-5, with TRBD2 matching over 7 bases. Germline CDR1 and CDR2: SGHTA and FQGNSA. After removal of 0 bases from V and 1 base from J, the junction contained 8 bases not matched to a gene. This CDR3 region has 17 residues. In DNA, the CDR3 is TGTGCCAGCAGCTTAGCGCGGGCTAGCGGACCCCAAGAGACCCAGTACTTC. Its translation is CASSLARASGPQETQYF.

V usage is TRBV7-2 and J usage is TRBJ2-3, with 7 bases fitting TRBD1. V shed 5 bases, J shed 2 bases, and the junction held 4 bases outside the gene matches. This CDR3 spans 14 amino acids. Germline V gene data show CDR1 as SGHTA and CDR2 as FQGNSA. DNA of the CDR3: TGTGCCAGCAGCCGGGACAGAGACACAGATACGCAGTATTTT. It encodes CASSRDRDTDTQYF.

The chain joins TRBV7-9 to TRBJ1-1; no firm D call. The germline V and J ends were trimmed by 4 bases and 4 bases, with 13 bases remaining between them. The germline V gene encodes CDR1 SEHNR and CDR2 FQNEAQ (reference sequence). The CDR3 sequence is 14 residues long. CDR3 sequence reads: CASSSPMVGTEAFF. The CDR3 DNA is TGTGCCAGCAGCTCCCCTATGGTTGGCACTGAAGCTTTCTTT. Using reference TRBV7-9 and TRBJ1-1 for the parts outside the CDR3, the full variable domain is DTGVSQNPRHKITKRGQNVTFRCDPISEHNRLYWYRQTLGQGPEFLTYFQNEAQLEKSRLLSDRFSAERPKGSFSTLEIQRTEQGDSAMYLCASSSPMVGTEAFFGQGTRLTVV.

The chain has TRBV25-1 and TRBJ1-1; possible D gene TRBD1, 6 bases. CDR3 length: 14 residues. Trimming removed 0 bases at V and 8 bases at J, with 13 bases between. The germline CDR1 and CDR2 sequences are MGHDK and SYGVNS. This chain's CDR3 is CASSEYRPGAEAFF. CDR3 coding DNA: TGTGCCAGCAGTGAATATCGCCCAGGGGCCGAAGCTTTCTTT.